What follows are 20 T cell receptor beta chains derived from one specimen sequenced in a study of Ad26.COV2.S vaccination and SARS-CoV-2 variants. Treatment indicated: roughly 20 received Ad26.COV2.S at low or high dose, single or two shots; five or six received placebo; per-sample allocation not given. The investigators took samples on day 63 after the first vaccine or placebo injection. Profiled with immunoSEQ multiplex PCR; TCRdb holds only in-frame clones, not every one. The sample has 380,000 or so clones; around 82% are singletons. Specimen: peripheral blood, collected in a trial of Ad26.COV2.S vaccine versus placebo. Source of these receptors: a person between 18 and 60 years old who received the Ad26.COV2.S COVID-19 vaccine or a placebo.

Only one count was recorded for this clone. This rearrangement joins TRBV6-5 to TRBJ2-1; D could derive from TRBD1 or TRBD2 (5 bases each). Trimming stripped 10 bases from V and 9 bases from J, with 19 bases between. Looked up from germline, CDR1 is MNHEY and CDR2 is SVGAGI. The CDR3 is made up of 13 amino acids. CDR3 bases: TGTGCCACCCCTGGGACGCTGAGGAGTGAGCAGTTCTTC. It encodes CATPGTLRSEQFF.

The CDR3 region is CASSLIGENTEAFF. The CDR3 DNA sequence: TGTGCCAGCAGCTTAATAGGGGAGAACACTGAAGCTTTCTTT. This rearrangement joins TRBV7-9 to TRBJ1-1, with D possibly TRBD1 on 5 matching bases. Germline V lookup: CDR1 SEHNR, CDR2 FQNEAQ (reference sequence). The V end was cut by 2 bases, the J end by 1 base, with 8 bases between. The CDR3 has 14 residues.

The rearrangement uses TRBV18 and TRBJ2-5; 13 bases line up with TRBD2. Looked up from germline, CDR1 is KGHSH and CDR2 is LQKENI. Losses at the gene ends were 3 bases for V and 3 bases for J; bases not matched to a gene: 1. There are 15 residues in the CDR3. The CDR3 DNA reads TGTGCCAGCTCACCGACTAGCGGGAGGAAAGAGACCCAGTACTTC. It is translated as CASSPTSGRKETQYF. Full variable domain (rest looked up from reference TRBV18 and TRBJ2-5): NAGVMQNPRHLVRRRGQEARLRCSPMKGHSHVYWYRQLPEEGLKFMVYLQKENIIDESGMPKERFSAEFPKEGPSILRIQQVVRGDSAAYFCASSPTSGRKETQYFGPGTRLLVL.

The V gene is TRBV30, the J gene TRBJ2-7, with D perhaps TRBD2 (5 bases). Germline CDR1 GTSNPN, CDR2 SVGIG (reference sequence). V lost 3 bases and J lost 6, with 9 bases in between. The CDR3 is made up of 11 amino acids. CDR3 nucleotides: TGTGCCTGGAGCTCCGGGATCGAGCAGTACTTC. Translating it yields CAWSSGIEQYF.

The J gene is TRBJ2-3, the V gene TRBV7-2; 11 bases map to TRBD2. The junction had 2 bases not matched to a gene; V was cut back by 5 bases and J by 4 bases. The germline gives CDR1 SGHTA, CDR2 FQGNSA. CDR3 length equals 14 residues. In nucleotides, the CDR3 is TGTGCCAGCAGCCTTAGCGGGGGGGCAGATACGCAGTATTTT. Its protein is CASSLSGGADTQYF.

The chain has TRBV7-7 and TRBJ2-1; 8 bases fit TRBD2. From germline, CDR1 is SSHAT and CDR2 FNYEAQ (reference sequence). This CDR3 comprises 15 residues. V lost 3 bases to trimming and J lost 10 bases; unmatched junction nucleotides: 11. The DNA of the CDR3 is TGTGCCAGCAGCTTGGGGCGGGAGGCGTCCGGCGAGCAGTTCTTC. Amino acid sequence: CASSLGREASGEQFF.

The chain links TRBV30 to TRBJ2-7; TRBD1 matches 9 bases. Unmatched junction bases numbered 7, after V lost 4 bases and J lost 6 bases. Germline V lookup: CDR1 GTSNPN, CDR2 SVGIG (reference sequence). This CDR3 is built from 13 residues. The CDR3 nucleotides are TGTGCCTGGAAGGGAACAGGGGGCCTCGAGCAGTACTTC. Translating it yields CAWKGTGGLEQYF. Full variable domain (missing parts from reference TRBV30 and TRBJ2-7): SQTIHQWPATLVQPVGSPLSLECTVEGTSNPNLYWYRQAAGRGLQLLFYSVGIGQISSEVPQNLSASRPQDRQFILSSKKLLLSDSGFYLCAWKGTGGLEQYFGPGTRLTVT.

The rearrangement joins TRBV5-4 to TRBJ1-6; TRBD1 matches 7 bases. J gave up 2 bases and V 0 bases, and 2 bases lay outside the gene matches. This CDR3 has 16 residues. CDR1 SGHNT and CDR2 YYREEE come from the germline V gene (reference sequence). Here the CDR3 reads CASSLAGGTYNSPLHF. The CDR3 region has the DNA TGTGCCAGCAGCTTGGCAGGGGGAACCTATAATTCACCCCTCCACTTT.

The rearrangement links TRBV4-3 to TRBJ2-3; D remains unclear. There are 13 residues in the CDR3. Germline CDR1 is LGHNA and CDR2 is YSLEER. The V gene lost 0 bases and the J gene lost 3 bases, with 4 bases spanning the gap. In DNA, the CDR3 is TGCGCCAGCAGCCAAGATTTTACAGATACGCAGTATTTT. Protein sequence: CASSQDFTDTQYF.

The chain has TRBV30 and TRBJ2-5; D is ambiguous. The germline V and J ends were trimmed by 5 bases and 5 bases, with 6 bases remaining between them. The CDR3 sequence is 10 residues long. From germline, CDR1 is GTSNPN and CDR2 SVGIG (reference sequence). CDR3 sequence: CAWVQETQYF. As DNA, the CDR3 is TGTGCCTGGGTACAGGAGACCCAGTACTTC.

There are a few counts of this clone. V usage is TRBV5-1 and J usage is TRBJ1-6; D remains ambiguous. The V gene's germline CDR1 is SGHRS and CDR2 YFSETQ. The V end was cut by 0 bases, the J end by 9 bases, with 10 bases between. The CDR3 runs to 14 residues. The DNA for the CDR3 is TGCGCCAGCAGCTTGGACAGACCTACTTCACCCCTCCACTTT. Translated, it gives CASSLDRPTSPLHF.

This chain connects TRBV6-5 to TRBJ1-4; possibly TRBD1 for D (6 bases). The CDR3 length is 14 residues. V lost 5 bases and J 8 bases, leaving 15 bases between the germline ends. CDR1 and CDR2 from the germline V gene are MNHEY and SVGAGI. CDR3 amino acids: CASSRVGAGEKLFF. CDR3 bases: TGTGCCAGCAGTCGAGTGGGGGCGGGAGAAAAACTGTTTTTT.

This clone showed up just once. The rearrangement uses TRBV5-3 and TRBJ1-1; D is uncertain. TRBV5-3 is an ORF; its function is uncertain. V lost 2 bases, J lost 7 bases, and 12 bases lay in between. The CDR3 contains 13 residues. The CDR3 nucleotides are TGTGCCAGAAGCTTTTTTCGGCGGTTTGAAGCTTTCTTT. Translated: CARSFFRRFEAFF.

V and J are TRBV4-1 and TRBJ2-6; D unclear. Per germline, CDR1 MGHRA and CDR2 YSYEKL. The CDR3 loop spans 16 amino acids. V was cut by 1 base and J by 1 base, with 8 bases left in between. Here the CDR3 reads CASSQVPVSGANVLTF. The CDR3 coding sequence is TGCGCCAGCAGCCAAGTCCCCGTTTCTGGGGCCAACGTCCTGACTTTC.

This chain links TRBV5-1 with TRBJ1-2, with D possibly matching TRBD1 (6 bases). V was pared by 4 bases and J by 6 bases, with 13 bases between. The CDR3 is made up of 13 amino acids. Germline CDR1 is SGHRS and CDR2 is YFSETQ. CDR3 amino acids: CASSDGQHDGYTF. As DNA, the CDR3 is TGCGCCAGCAGCGATGGACAGCACGATGGCTACACCTTC. Based on the CDR3 plus reference TRBV5-1 and TRBJ1-2, the full variable domain is KAGVTQTPRYLIKTRGQQVTLSCSPISGHRSVSWYQQTPGQGLQFLFEYFSETQRNKGNFPGRFSGRQFSNSRSEMNVSTLELGDSALYLCASSDGQHDGYTFGSGTRLTVV.

CDR3 loop: CATSRPSGDSPLHF. The CDR3 coding sequence is TGTGCCACCAGCAGACCATCTGGGGATTCACCCCTCCACTTT. The rearrangement uses TRBV15 and TRBJ1-6, with no clear D. Trimming removed 2 bases at V and 8 bases at J, with 10 bases between. The length of the CDR3 is 14 residues. The germline gives CDR1 LNHNV, CDR2 YYDKDF (reference sequence).

CDR3 DNA: TGTGCCACCAGCAGGTTGGCGGGACAGCCCCAGCATTTT. Residues: CATSRLAGQPQHF. The chain joins TRBV15 to TRBJ1-5; D is uncertain. Germline CDR1 reads LNHNV; CDR2 reads YYDKDF (reference sequence). The CDR3 contains 13 residues. Trimming stripped 3 bases from V and 7 bases from J, with 10 bases between. Full variable domain (rest looked up from reference TRBV15 and TRBJ1-5): DAMVIQNPRYQVTQFGKPVTLSCSQTLNHNVMYWYQQKSSQAPKLLFHYYDKDFNNEADTPDNFQSRRPNTSFCFLDIRSPGLGDTAMYLCATSRLAGQPQHFGDGTRLSIL.

This sequence joins TRBV30 and TRBJ2-3; 7 bases fit TRBD1. This CDR3 contains 13 residues. V was pared by 5 bases and J by 0 bases, with 2 bases of the junction left unmatched. Germline CDR1 GTSNPN, CDR2 SVGIG (reference sequence). The CDR3 reads CAWATGSTDTQYF. The CDR3 DNA reads as TGTGCCTGGGCGACAGGGAGCACAGATACGCAGTATTTT.

This clone was counted only a few times. The sample has other DNA sequences that encode this CDR3 too. The chain has TRBV18 and TRBJ1-3, with TRBD1 as a possible D gene (5 bases). The CDR3 consists of 14 residues. Per germline, CDR1 KGHSH and CDR2 LQKENI. Trimming took 1 base from V and 4 from J, leaving 8 bases between them. The CDR3 here is CASSPQGSGNTIYF. The CDR3 nucleotides are TGTGCCAGCTCACCACAGGGGTCGGGAAACACCATATATTTT.

The chain uses TRBV11-2 and TRBJ1-2; a weak D match, TRBD1 (6 bases). Germline V gene sequence: CDR1 SGHAT, CDR2 FQNNGV. V lost 4 bases to trimming and J lost 9 bases, with 15 bases between them. The CDR3 runs to 13 residues. DNA of the CDR3: TGTGCCAGCAGCTCACCCCGGGGGGGCCGCTACACCTTC. Encoded protein: CASSSPRGGRYTF.